What follows are 6 T cell receptor beta chains derived from one specimen sequenced in a study of shared clonotypes between healthy human individuals. Repertoires were generated with immunoSEQ multiplex PCR, while TCRdb's copy carries only in-frame clones and drops some. The sample consists of around 1.1 million clones, 78% of them appearing once. The sequenced sample consisted of memory CD4+ T cells from PBMCs. Subset indicated: CD45RA-negative fraction. Receptor source: a man aged 18 to 30 in good health. Some clones in this sample may be carry-over from other donors' samples.

The rearrangement joins TRBV4-3 to TRBJ1-1, with a weak D call TRBD1 (6 bases). V was shortened by 4 bases and J by 5 bases, with 11 bases between the two germline ends. This CDR3 has 13 residues. The germline V gene encodes CDR1 LGHNA and CDR2 YSLEER. This CDR3 is CASSRQTGTEAFF. The CDR3, as DNA: TGCGCCAGCAGCCGTCAAACAGGGACTGAAGCTTTCTTT.

The genes are TRBV19 and TRBJ2-3; D gene uncertain. This CDR3 comprises 11 residues. Germline V gene data show CDR1 as LNHDA and CDR2 as SQIVND (reference sequence). The ends were cut back, 6 bases at V and 4 bases at J, with 5 bases in the middle. The CDR3, as DNA: TGTGCCAGTAGGTCATCAGATACGCAGTATTTT. Residues: CASRSSDTQYF.

A word on this clone: No conserved phenylalanine or tryptophan is present at the end of the CDR3, so a read error is the likely explanation. Because the CDR3's place on the DNA is in doubt, the DNA is left out and the CDR3 is given as listed by TCRdb. The J gene is TRBJ2-7, the V gene TRBV6-1; TRBD1 is the table's D call and was not checked against the DNA. Germline-derived CDR1 and CDR2 are MNHNS and SASEGT. Termini included, the CDR3 measures 8 amino acids. The CDR3 here is CASSPQGT.

This chain uses TRBV18 with TRBJ1-1, with 7 bases identical to TRBD1. V trimming: 4 bases; J trimming: 6 bases; junction bases outside the gene matches: 5. CDR1 is KGHSH, CDR2 LQKENI, per germline. The CDR3 consists of 13 residues. CDR3 loop: CASSQGARAEAFF. DNA of the CDR3: TGTGCCAGCTCACAGGGGGCTAGGGCTGAAGCTTTCTTT.

This chain uses TRBV4-2 with TRBJ2-1, with D possibly TRBD2 on 6 matching bases. CDR3 length: 17 amino acids. Trimming stripped 1 base from V and 4 bases from J, with 17 bases between. The germline V gene encodes CDR1 LGHNA and CDR2 YNFKEQ. DNA of the CDR3: TGTGCCAGCAGCCAAGGGGTCGGAGGGAGCAGGTACAATGAGCAGTTCTTC. It is translated as CASSQGVGGSRYNEQFF.

The J gene is TRBJ1-5, the V gene TRBV4-1; D is ambiguous. Germline assignment: CDR1 MGHRA and CDR2 YSYEKL. The CDR3 covers 18 residues. Trimming removed 4 bases at V and 2 bases at J, with 21 bases between. CDR3 in amino acids: CASSRLPHGMVGNQPQHF. CDR3 bases: TGCGCCAGCAGCCGGCTCCCGCACGGAATGGTTGGCAATCAGCCCCAGCATTTT.